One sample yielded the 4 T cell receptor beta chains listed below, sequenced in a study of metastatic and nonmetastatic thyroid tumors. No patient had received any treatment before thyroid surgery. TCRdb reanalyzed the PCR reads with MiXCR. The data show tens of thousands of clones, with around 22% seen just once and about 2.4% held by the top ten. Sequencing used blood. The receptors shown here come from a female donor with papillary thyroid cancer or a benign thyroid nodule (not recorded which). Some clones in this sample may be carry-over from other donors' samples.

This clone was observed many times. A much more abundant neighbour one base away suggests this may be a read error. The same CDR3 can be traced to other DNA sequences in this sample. CDR3 bases: TGCGCCAGCAGCCAAGCGGGGACGGGGGGTTACGAGCAGTACTTC. This translates into CASSQAGTGGYEQYF. V usage is TRBV4-1 and J usage is TRBJ2-7; 7 bases match TRBD2. J was trimmed by 4 bases and V by 1 base; bases with no gene match: 7. The CDR3 contains 15 residues. Per the germline V gene, CDR1 is MGHRA and CDR2 is YSYEKL.

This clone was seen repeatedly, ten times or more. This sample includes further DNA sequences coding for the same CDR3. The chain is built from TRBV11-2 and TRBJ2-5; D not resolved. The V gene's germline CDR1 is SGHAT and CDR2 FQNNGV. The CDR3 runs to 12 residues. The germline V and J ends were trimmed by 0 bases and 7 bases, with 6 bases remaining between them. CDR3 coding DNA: TGTGCCAGCAGCTTAGATTTGGGGACCCAGTACTTC. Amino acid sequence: CASSLDLGTQYF.

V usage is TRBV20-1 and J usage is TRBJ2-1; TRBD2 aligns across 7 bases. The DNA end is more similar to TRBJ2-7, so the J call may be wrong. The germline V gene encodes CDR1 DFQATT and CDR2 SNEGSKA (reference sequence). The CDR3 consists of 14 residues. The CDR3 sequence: CSAVGRAVLGVQYF. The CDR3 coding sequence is TGCAGTGCTGTAGGGAGGGCGGTATTGGGTGTGCAGTACTTC.

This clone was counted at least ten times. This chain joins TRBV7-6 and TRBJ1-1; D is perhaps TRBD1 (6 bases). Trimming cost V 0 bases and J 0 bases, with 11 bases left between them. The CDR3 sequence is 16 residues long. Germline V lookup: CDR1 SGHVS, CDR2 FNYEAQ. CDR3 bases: TGTGCCAGCAGCTTAGCCGGGGGCTGGATGAACACTGAAGCTTTCTTT. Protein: CASSLAGGWMNTEAFF.